The 22 T cell receptor beta chains reported below all come from one sample, sequenced in a study of cytomegalovirus exposure and HLA in healthy donors. It was with 60 Vbeta and 13 Jbeta primers that the PCR ran. Repertoires were generated with immunoSEQ multiplex PCR, while TCRdb's copy carries only in-frame clones and drops some. This sample has over 75,000 clones, with 60% to 85% found just once. The sequenced sample was PBMCs. All receptors derive from a man between 60 and 70 years old in good health and CMV-seropositive.

The chain uses TRBV19 and TRBJ1-5; tentatively, D is TRBD1 (5 bases). The CDR3 covers 16 residues. Germline-derived CDR1 and CDR2 are LNHDA and SQIVND (reference sequence). The germline V and J ends were trimmed by 0 bases and 5 bases, with 14 bases remaining between them. CDR3 protein: CASSIDGGAVYQPQHF. For the CDR3, the DNA is TGTGCCAGTAGTATAGATGGCGGGGCAGTTTATCAGCCCCAGCATTTT.

V and J are TRBV5-4 and TRBJ2-7, with 7 nucleotides matching TRBD1. From germline, CDR1 is SGHNT and CDR2 YYREEE (reference sequence). The CDR3 has 13 amino acids. V was clipped by 4 bases and J by 4 bases; unmatched bases: 5. The CDR3 protein is CASSRQGAYEQYF. DNA for the CDR3: TGTGCCAGCAGCAGACAGGGAGCATACGAGCAGTACTTC.

The chain employs TRBV19 and TRBJ1-6; 9 bases are shared with TRBD1. The CDR3 is 18 amino acids. CDR1 and CDR2 from the germline V gene are LNHDA and SQIVND (reference sequence). V was clipped by 3 bases and J by 9 bases; unmatched bases: 15. Here the CDR3 reads CASSMGGKSGTGSSPLHF. In DNA, the CDR3 is TGTGCCAGTAGTATGGGAGGGAAATCCGGGACAGGGTCTTCACCCCTCCACTTT.

The chain's CDR3 is CASTPGQGYGYTF. The CDR3 region has the DNA TGTGCCAGCACCCCGGGACAGGGTTATGGCTACACCTTC. J is TRBJ1-2 and V is TRBV2; 9 nucleotides align to TRBD1. Germline CDR1 SNHLY, CDR2 FYNNEI. This CDR3 is built from 13 residues. V shed 7 bases and J 5 bases; nucleotides not matched to a gene: 5.

This clone was found a few times. The chain has TRBV2 and TRBJ2-1; D might be TRBD2 (5 bases). Germline V CDR1 and CDR2: SNHLY, FYNNEI. This CDR3 region has 16 residues. Deletions cut 3 bases from V and 5 bases from J, with 17 bases between. Here the CDR3 DNA reads TGTGCCAGCAGTGAGTCGGGGTCTTATGGAGACAATGAGCAGTTCTTC. Translated: CASSESGSYGDNEQFF.

The chain is built from TRBV6-1 and TRBJ1-1, with D hard to call. CDR1 is MNHNS, CDR2 SASEGT, per germline. The CDR3 has 13 amino acids. Deletions cut 4 bases from V and 7 bases from J, with 13 bases between. The CDR3 reads CASSASRGGEAFF. The CDR3 coding sequence is TGTGCCAGCAGTGCCTCTCGAGGAGGTGAAGCTTTCTTT.

A note on this clone: Other DNA sequences in this specimen translate into the identical CDR3. This chain connects TRBV13 to TRBJ2-7; 9 bases agree with TRBD2. The CDR3 consists of 15 residues. Looked up from germline, CDR1 is PRHDT and CDR2 is FYEKMQ (reference sequence). The V gene end was trimmed by 4 bases and the J gene end by 6 bases; junction bases not matched to a gene: 10. In nucleotides, the CDR3 is TGTGCCAGCAGCTCCCCCCCTGGCGGGGGGGGCGAGCAGTACTTC. It yields the protein CASSSPPGGGGEQYF.

The V gene is TRBV7-6, the J gene TRBJ2-3, with 7 bases aligning to TRBD1. CDR3 length equals 15 residues. Looked up from germline, CDR1 is SGHVS and CDR2 is FNYEAQ. The V and J ends lost 1 base and 2 bases, in that order; junction bases with no gene match: 3. This chain's CDR3 is CASSLGTGDTDTQYF. As DNA, the CDR3 is TGTGCCAGCAGCTTAGGTACAGGGGACACAGATACGCAGTATTTT.

In this sample, this clone turned up once. The chain is built from TRBV7-2 and TRBJ2-7, with 11 bases matching TRBD2. V was clipped by 1 base and J by 2 bases; unmatched bases: 7. CDR1 SGHTA and CDR2 FQGNSA come from the germline V gene. This CDR3 comprises 17 residues. CDR3 sequence reads: CASSLEVAGGLPYEQYF. The CDR3 DNA reads as TGTGCCAGCAGCTTAGAGGTAGCGGGGGGGCTTCCCTACGAGCAGTACTTC.

The V and J genes are TRBV28 and TRBJ2-7; 9 nucleotides line up with TRBD1. J gave up 3 bases and V 5 bases, and 8 bases lay outside the gene matches. The CDR3 spans 15 residues. Germline values: CDR1 MDHEN, CDR2 SYDVKM. CDR3 protein: CASSLWGTGNYEQYF. CDR3 nucleotides: TGTGCCAGCAGTCTCTGGGGGACAGGGAACTACGAGCAGTACTTC.

This clone was observed once. The chain employs TRBV7-2 and TRBJ1-1, with a weak D call TRBD1 (6 bases). Trimming took off 4 bases at V and 3 bases at J, with 15 bases between the two ends. Per germline, CDR1 SGHTA and CDR2 FQGNSA. The CDR3 runs 15 residues. CDR3: CASSYASRGDTEAFF. The CDR3 nucleotides read TGTGCCAGCAGCTACGCTTCCAGGGGAGACACTGAAGCTTTCTTT.

This chain links TRBV6-1 with TRBJ2-5; D unclear. Per the germline V gene, CDR1 is MNHNS and CDR2 is SASEGT. Trimming cost V 6 bases and J 1 base, with 3 bases left between them. The CDR3 covers 11 residues. CDR3 residues: CASRAQETQYF. The CDR3 DNA is TGTGCCAGCAGGGCCCAAGAGACCCAGTACTTC.

The chain is built from TRBV30 and TRBJ2-1; perhaps TRBD2 as D (5 bases). Germline CDR1 is GTSNPN and CDR2 is SVGIG (reference sequence). The CDR3 has 11 residues. V lost 2 bases and J 10 bases, leaving 9 bases between the germline ends. CDR3 bases: TGTGCCTGGAGTATCACGGGAGAGCAGTTCTTC. It is translated as CAWSITGEQFF.

To note about this clone: An end of the junction does not agree with germline; a read error may underlie this. V is TRBV7-9 and J is TRBJ2-1; 9 nucleotides line up with TRBD1. CDR1 is SEHNR and CDR2 is FQNEAQ in the germline V gene (reference sequence). The CDR3 consists of 12 residues. In DNA form, the CDR3 reads TGTGCCAGCAGACCCACAGGGGGCGCGGCCCTCTTC. Translating it yields CASRPTGGAALF.

The chain couples TRBV5-1 to TRBJ2-7, with 8 bases identical to TRBD2. V gave up 4 bases and J gave up 3 bases; unmatched junction bases: 9. The CDR3 has 15 amino acids. CDR1 is SGHRS, CDR2 YFSETQ, per germline. CDR3 in amino acids: CASSPGGVGVYEQYF. CDR3 DNA sequence: TGCGCCAGCAGCCCCGGGGGGGTTGGGGTCTACGAGCAGTACTTC.

This clone appeared once. The chain links TRBV6-1 to TRBJ2-7; D uncertain. The germline gives CDR1 MNHNS, CDR2 SASEGT. Deletions cut 7 bases from V and 1 base from J, with 14 bases between. CDR3 size: 14 residues. This chain's CDR3 is CASKPAIPSYEQYF. The DNA for the CDR3 is TGTGCCAGCAAGCCCGCGATACCGTCCTACGAGCAGTACTTC.

The rearrangement uses TRBV14 and TRBJ2-5; 8 nucleotides match TRBD2. With V trimmed by 0 bases and J by 1 base, 4 bases remained unmatched. The CDR3 has 16 residues. Germline CDR1 and CDR2: SGHDN and FVKESK. The CDR3 DNA reads TGTGCCAGCAGCCAAGAACGTACTAGCGGCCAAGAGACCCAGTACTTC. Protein: CASSQERTSGQETQYF.

This sequence joins TRBV5-4 and TRBJ1-5, with a weak D call TRBD1 (5 bases). V was clipped by 0 bases and J by 2 bases, with 15 bases between them. The CDR3 runs to 17 residues. CDR1 is SGHNT, CDR2 YYREEE, per germline (reference sequence). This chain's CDR3 is CASSLGGQTGGNQPQHF. Written as DNA, the CDR3 is TGTGCCAGCAGCTTGGGCGGTCAGACGGGGGGCAATCAGCCCCAGCATTTT. The full variable domain, rest sourced from reference TRBV5-4 and TRBJ1-5, is ETGVTQSPTHLIKTRGQQVTLRCSSQSGHNTVSWYQQALGQGPQFIFQYYREEENGRGNFPPRFSGLQFPNYSSELNVNALELDDSALYLCASSLGGQTGGNQPQHFGDGTRLSIL.

The CDR3 sequence: CASSFLRGTPNTEAFF. The CDR3 bases are TGTGCCAGCAGCTTCTTACGAGGGACACCGAACACTGAAGCTTTCTTT. V and J are TRBV7-9 and TRBJ1-1; D is perhaps TRBD1 (6 bases). The CDR3 runs 16 residues. V lost 3 bases and J lost 1, with 15 bases in between. Looked up from germline, CDR1 is SEHNR and CDR2 is FQNEAQ (reference sequence).

The rearrangement links TRBV19 to TRBJ2-3; possible D gene TRBD2, 7 bases. CDR3 length: 13 amino acids. V was shortened by 3 bases and J by 6 bases, with 10 bases between the two germline ends. In germline, CDR1 is LNHDA, CDR2 SQIVND (reference sequence). CDR3 nucleotides: TGTGCCAGTAGTATCGGGGGGCCCGATACGCAGTATTTT. It yields the protein CASSIGGPDTQYF.

The chain combines TRBV5-1 with TRBJ1-4; TRBD1 might be the D (5 bases). V shed 4 bases and J shed 7 bases, with 14 bases lying between them. The germline V gene encodes CDR1 SGHRS and CDR2 YFSETQ. The CDR3 is made up of 14 amino acids. The CDR3 loop is CASSPDGGTEKLFF. The CDR3 bases are TGCGCCAGCAGCCCCGACGGGGGTACTGAAAAACTGTTTTTT. The variable domain in full, completed from reference TRBV5-1 and TRBJ1-4, reads KAGVTQTPRYLIKTRGQQVTLSCSPISGHRSVSWYQQTPGQGLQFLFEYFSETQRNKGNFPGRFSGRQFSNSRSEMNVSTLELGDSALYLCASSPDGGTEKLFFGSGTQLSVL.

There are a few counts of this clone. The CDR3 sequence: CASSQDRYNEQFF. The CDR3 DNA follows: TGTGCCAGCAGTCAGGACAGATACAATGAGCAGTTCTTC. J is TRBJ2-1 and V is TRBV6-5; possibly TRBD1 for D (6 bases). With 5 bases removed from V and 4 bases from J, the gap between germline ends came to 9 bases. Germline values: CDR1 MNHEY, CDR2 SVGAGI. The CDR3 runs to 13 residues.